A selection of T cell receptor beta chains follows, all from one sample in a study of T cell repertoires in cytomegalovirus infection. For these receptors, no antigen is known. Each CDR3 protein gets one entry after TCRdb re-called the reads with MiXCR. The sample lists around 500,000 distinct CDR3 sequences; approximately 46% were seen once. Sequenced material: cultured PBMCs, taken from culture after CMV antigen stimulation. These receptors were taken from a human donor in good health (CMV status not recorded). Some clones in this sample may be carry-over from other donors' samples. Both conserved end residues are part of each CDR3. Fields, in order: CDR3 DNA, CDR3 protein, V gene, CDR3 length, J gene, clone size, D gene. A D gene is named only where the DNA matches it firmly. A clone size is listed for some rows: how often the clone was seen (once, few, many), or a class if it is expanded.

CDR3 DNA: TGTGCCAGTACCGACCCTGGCAATCAGCCCCAGCATTTT
CDR3 protein: CASTDPGNQPQHF
V gene: TRBV19
CDR3 length: 13
J gene: TRBJ1-5
clone size: few
D gene: -

CDR3 DNA: TGTGCCAGCAGAACGCCGGGGGCCGGTAATGAGCAGTTCTTC
CDR3 protein: CASRTPGAGNEQFF
V gene: TRBV6-2/TRBV6-3
CDR3 length: 14
J gene: TRBJ2-1
clone size: -
D gene: -

CDR3 DNA: TGCGCCAGCAGCCAAGATGCTCGAGGGACCGCCCTCAGGGGCAATGAGCAGTTCTTC
CDR3 protein: CASSQDARGTALRGNEQFF
V gene: TRBV4-1
CDR3 length: 19
J gene: TRBJ2-1
clone size: -
D gene: -

CDR3 DNA: TGTGCCAGCAGCCAAGTTACAGGGTCCTACAATGAGCAGTTCTTC
CDR3 protein: CASSQVTGSYNEQFF
V gene: TRBV4-2
CDR3 length: 15
J gene: TRBJ2-1
clone size: once
D gene: -

CDR3 DNA: TGTGCCAGCACCCCGGGGCGGGAGGGCTACAATGAGCAGTTCTTC
CDR3 protein: CASTPGREGYNEQFF
V gene: TRBV11-2
CDR3 length: 15
J gene: TRBJ2-1
clone size: -
D gene: TRBD2

CDR3 DNA: TGTGCCAGTACGAAATACTTAGGGAGGGAAGATACGCAGTATTTT
CDR3 protein: CASTKYLGREDTQYF
V gene: TRBV19
CDR3 length: 15
J gene: TRBJ2-3
clone size: -
D gene: TRBD2

CDR3 DNA: TGTGCCAGCAGTGAACCCACCCACTTCACAGATACGCAGTATTTT
CDR3 protein: CASSEPTHFTDTQYF
V gene: TRBV6-1
CDR3 length: 15
J gene: TRBJ2-3
clone size: -
D gene: -

CDR3 DNA: TGTGCCAGCAGTTTAGGCCAACTAGGACATGTGAACACTGAAGCTTTCTTT
CDR3 protein: CASSLGQLGHVNTEAFF
V gene: TRBV11-2
CDR3 length: 17
J gene: TRBJ1-1
clone size: few
D gene: -

CDR3 DNA: TGTGCCAGCAGCCGTGGGGCGGGAGACTACGAGCAGTACTTC
CDR3 protein: CASSRGAGDYEQYF
V gene: TRBV7-2
CDR3 length: 14
J gene: TRBJ2-7
clone size: many
D gene: TRBD2

CDR3 DNA: TGTGCCAGCAGCGGCAGAGTCTTAGCGGATCAAGAGACCCAGTACTTC
CDR3 protein: CASSGRVLADQETQYF
V gene: TRBV7-8
CDR3 length: 16
J gene: TRBJ2-5
clone size: -
D gene: -

CDR3 DNA: TGTGCCAGCAGCTTAGTTCTCAGGGGGATGTCGGAGACCCAGTACTTC
CDR3 protein: CASSLVLRGMSETQYF
V gene: TRBV7-8
CDR3 length: 16
J gene: TRBJ2-5
clone size: few
D gene: TRBD1

CDR3 DNA: TGTGCCAGTGGTGAAGGGGAGTATGGCTACACCTTC
CDR3 protein: CASGEGEYGYTF
V gene: TRBV19
CDR3 length: 12
J gene: TRBJ1-2
clone size: -
D gene: -

CDR3 DNA: TGTGCCAGCAGCTTGCATGGGGGCGGGCGCAATCAGCCCCAGCATTTT
CDR3 protein: CASSLHGGGRNQPQHF
V gene: TRBV5-8
CDR3 length: 16
J gene: TRBJ1-5
clone size: -
D gene: -

CDR3 DNA: TGTGCCAGCAGCGAGGGACAGGGTGTCGGCACAGATACGCAGTATTTT
CDR3 protein: CASSEGQGVGTDTQYF
V gene: TRBV11-3
CDR3 length: 16
J gene: TRBJ2-3
clone size: -
D gene: TRBD1

CDR3 DNA: TGTGCCACCAGCAGAGATAAGGGTGACCCCGGCCAGTACTTC
CDR3 protein: CATSRDKGDPGQYF
V gene: TRBV15
CDR3 length: 14
J gene: TRBJ2-5
clone size: -
D gene: -

CDR3 DNA: TGCGCCAGCAGCCAAAGGGATCGGGGCTCCCCTACAGATACGCAGTATTTT
CDR3 protein: CASSQRDRGSPTDTQYF
V gene: TRBV4-1
CDR3 length: 17
J gene: TRBJ2-3
clone size: few
D gene: -

CDR3 DNA: TGCGCCAGCAGCCACAGCACAGGACGGACTGAAGCTTTCTTT
CDR3 protein: CASSHSTGRTEAFF
V gene: TRBV4-1
CDR3 length: 14
J gene: TRBJ1-1
clone size: -
D gene: -

CDR3 DNA: TGTGCCAGCAGCTTATATAGCGGGGGGTCCTACGAGCAGTACTTC
CDR3 protein: CASSLYSGGSYEQYF
V gene: TRBV7-2
CDR3 length: 15
J gene: TRBJ2-7
clone size: -
D gene: TRBD2

CDR3 DNA: TGTGCCAGCAGTTCTGCGAGGACTAGCGGGAGCGAGCAGTACTTC
CDR3 protein: CASSSARTSGSEQYF
V gene: TRBV6-5
CDR3 length: 15
J gene: TRBJ2-7
clone size: -
D gene: TRBD2

CDR3 DNA: TGTGCCAGCAGCTTTTCAGGGAGGGCCTCGGATACGCAGTATTTT
CDR3 protein: CASSFSGRASDTQYF
V gene: TRBV7-2
CDR3 length: 15
J gene: TRBJ2-3
clone size: -
D gene: TRBD2

CDR3 DNA: TGTGCCAGCAGCTTTAGGGCCGGGGGCGGAAACAATGAGCAGTTCTTC
CDR3 protein: CASSFRAGGGNNEQFF
V gene: TRBV7-2
CDR3 length: 16
J gene: TRBJ2-1
clone size: few
D gene: -

CDR3 DNA: TGTGCCAGCAGCTGGGGCGGCCTGGAGCAGTTCTTC
CDR3 protein: CASSWGGLEQFF
V gene: TRBV7-9
CDR3 length: 12
J gene: TRBJ2-1
clone size: few
D gene: -

CDR3 DNA: TGTGCCAGCAGCTTAGAGAGCGGACAGAAACCTACCTACGAGCAGTACTTC
CDR3 protein: CASSLESGQKPTYEQYF
V gene: TRBV11-3
CDR3 length: 17
J gene: TRBJ2-7
clone size: -
D gene: -

CDR3 DNA: TGTGCCAGCAGCTTCAGTCGGGACACCGGTTCACCCCTCCACTTT
CDR3 protein: CASSFSRDTGSPLHF
V gene: TRBV7-2
CDR3 length: 15
J gene: TRBJ1-6
clone size: many
D gene: -

CDR3 DNA: TGTGCCAGCAGCCAAGACAGGACAAGCCGACTAGCCGAGGAGACCCAGTACTTC
CDR3 protein: CASSQDRTSRLAEETQYF
V gene: TRBV14
CDR3 length: 18
J gene: TRBJ2-5
clone size: -
D gene: TRBD2

CDR3 DNA: TGTGCCAGCAGCCGACGAGCGGCGGGAGGTAGCTCCTACGAGCAGTACTTC
CDR3 protein: CASSRRAAGGSSYEQYF
V gene: TRBV7-2
CDR3 length: 17
J gene: TRBJ2-7
clone size: few
D gene: TRBD2

CDR3 DNA: TGTGCCAGCAGCTTACCACAGGGTAATGAAAAACTGTTTTTT
CDR3 protein: CASSLPQGNEKLFF
V gene: TRBV7-2
CDR3 length: 14
J gene: TRBJ1-4
clone size: few
D gene: -

CDR3 DNA: TGTGCTAGTGGTTTGCCTCCCCTTGGCTACACCTTC
CDR3 protein: CASGLPPLGYTF
V gene: TRBV12-5
CDR3 length: 12
J gene: TRBJ1-2
clone size: -
D gene: -

CDR3 DNA: TGTGCCAGCGGTAGGGGGAGAGGGTTTGAAGCTTTCTTT
CDR3 protein: CASGRGRGFEAFF
V gene: TRBV6-1
CDR3 length: 13
J gene: TRBJ1-1
clone size: -
D gene: -

CDR3 DNA: TGTGCCAGCAGCTCCCTTTGGGGAGGCGGGGCCAACGTCCTGACTTTC
CDR3 protein: CASSSLWGGGANVLTF
V gene: TRBV7-2
CDR3 length: 16
J gene: TRBJ2-6
clone size: -
D gene: -

CDR3 DNA: TGTGCCAGCATAGAGGGCCGCGAGCAGTTCTTC
CDR3 protein: CASIEGREQFF
V gene: TRBV2
CDR3 length: 11
J gene: TRBJ2-1
clone size: -
D gene: -

CDR3 DNA: TGTGCCAGCAGGTTACAGGGGGCGTTTGAGAATGAGCAGTTCTTC
CDR3 protein: CASRLQGAFENEQFF
V gene: TRBV7-9
CDR3 length: 15
J gene: TRBJ2-1
clone size: -
D gene: TRBD1

CDR3 DNA: TGTGCCAGCAGTTTGTCGGACCTCACCATGGATGAGCAGTACTTC
CDR3 protein: CASSLSDLTMDEQYF
V gene: TRBV28
CDR3 length: 15
J gene: TRBJ2-7
clone size: -
D gene: -

CDR3 DNA: TGTGCCACAGGGATGAACACTGAAGCTTTCTTT
CDR3 protein: CATGMNTEAFF
V gene: TRBV6-1
CDR3 length: 11
J gene: TRBJ1-1
clone size: few
D gene: -

CDR3 DNA: TGTGCCAGCAGCTCCGCTAGCTTCACCTACGAGCAGTACTTC
CDR3 protein: CASSSASFTYEQYF
V gene: TRBV7-2
CDR3 length: 14
J gene: TRBJ2-7
clone size: -
D gene: -

CDR3 DNA: TGTGCCAGCCCACCACCCGCGGGGAAGAGTGGCTACACCTTC
CDR3 protein: CASPPPAGKSGYTF
V gene: TRBV18
CDR3 length: 14
J gene: TRBJ1-2
clone size: -
D gene: -

CDR3 DNA: TGTGCCAGCAATCTAGCGGGACTGTACGAGCAGTACTTC
CDR3 protein: CASNLAGLYEQYF
V gene: TRBV6-8
CDR3 length: 13
J gene: TRBJ2-7
clone size: -
D gene: TRBD2

CDR3 DNA: TGTGCCAGCAGCTTATTACAGGGGGCGAGTGAAAAACTGTTTTTT
CDR3 protein: CASSLLQGASEKLFF
V gene: TRBV7-2
CDR3 length: 15
J gene: TRBJ1-4
clone size: few
D gene: TRBD1

CDR3 DNA: TGCAGTGCTAGAGATCACAGGGTACACACCGGGGAGCTGTTTTTT
CDR3 protein: CSARDHRVHTGELFF
V gene: TRBV20-1
CDR3 length: 15
J gene: TRBJ2-2
clone size: -
D gene: -

CDR3 DNA: TGCGCCAGCAGCCCCCGGGGGGGATGGACTGAAGCTTTCTTT
CDR3 protein: CASSPRGGWTEAFF
V gene: TRBV5-1
CDR3 length: 14
J gene: TRBJ1-1
clone size: once
D gene: -

CDR3 DNA: TGTGCCAGCAGTTACTCCGGGACTAGCTCGGAGCAGTTCTTC
CDR3 protein: CASSYSGTSSEQFF
V gene: TRBV6-6
CDR3 length: 14
J gene: TRBJ2-1
clone size: -
D gene: TRBD2

CDR3 DNA: TGTGCCAGCAGCTTCAGGGGCAATGTAGCCGGGGAGCTGTTTTTT
CDR3 protein: CASSFRGNVAGELFF
V gene: TRBV7-8
CDR3 length: 15
J gene: TRBJ2-2
clone size: -
D gene: -

CDR3 DNA: TGTGCCAGCAGCAAAGGACAGGGACGAGAGACCCAGTACTTC
CDR3 protein: CASSKGQGRETQYF
V gene: TRBV27
CDR3 length: 14
J gene: TRBJ2-5
clone size: -
D gene: TRBD1